The rows below give T cell receptor beta chains drawn from one sample of a study of T cells in Graves' hyperthyroidism and ophthalmopathy. TCRdb fed the multiplex PCR reads into MiXCR, producing one record per CDR3 protein. This sample carries hundreds of thousands of distinct CDR3 sequences, around 21% of them seen once, and the ten largest clones take over 30%. Material: blood. These receptors were taken from a man aged 30 to 45 with Graves' ophthalmopathy. Each CDR3 is given with its conserved first and last residue. D genes are given only for firm matches. Not all rows give a size; the values are once, few, many and, for expanded clones, a class.

v_call,d_call,clone_size,j_call,cdr3_nt,cdr3_aa
TRBV19,TRBD2,few,TRBJ2-3,TGTGCCAGTAGACCTCTCGGGGGGGCAGAAGATACGCAGTATTTT,CASRPLGGAEDTQYF
TRBV4-1,TRBD2,NA,TRBJ2-7,TGCGCCAGCAGCCAAGGTAGCGGGGTCGAGCAGTACTTC,CASSQGSGVEQYF
TRBV9,TRBD2,few,TRBJ2-7,TGTGCCAGCAGCGTAGTGACTAGCGGGAACTCCTACGAGCAGTACTTC,CASSVVTSGNSYEQYF
TRBV14,TRBD2,NA,TRBJ2-1,TGTGCCAGCAGCCAACCGGGACTAGCGGGGGGAAACGATGAGCAGTTCTTC,CASSQPGLAGGNDEQFF
TRBV28,TRBD2,NA,TRBJ2-3,TGTGCCAGCAGTACCCGACTAGCGGGGCTTACAGATACGCAGTATTTT,CASSTRLAGLTDTQYF
TRBV11-2,NA,many,TRBJ2-7,TGTGCCAGCAGCTTATTCGGGGCAGCTAGCTCCTACGAGCAGTACTTC,CASSLFGAASSYEQYF
TRBV10-3,NA,few,TRBJ2-7,TGTGCCATCAGTGAAGGGCCGCTCCTCCAAACCTACGAGCAGTACTTC,CAISEGPLLQTYEQYF
TRBV10-2,NA,NA,TRBJ2-3,TGCGCCAGCAGGCCCACGGCAGGGAGCACAGATACGCAGTATTTT,CASRPTAGSTDTQYF
TRBV7-9,NA,NA,TRBJ2-7,TGTGCCAGCACTCGGAGTGGGGACGAGCAGTACTTC,CASTRSGDEQYF
TRBV29-1,NA,few,TRBJ2-3,TGCAGCGTTGAAGTTCCGGTTAAGGGGATGGATACGCAGTATTTT,CSVEVPVKGMDTQYF
TRBV3-1,TRBD1,NA,TRBJ1-6,TGTGCCAGCAGCCAATCACAGGGGAGCTCCTATAATTCACCCCTCCACTTT,CASSQSQGSSYNSPLHF
TRBV6-1,NA,few,TRBJ1-2,TGTGCCAGCAGTGATGGAGGGGCGGGGCACTATGGCTACACCTTC,CASSDGGAGHYGYTF
TRBV6-4,TRBD1,many,TRBJ1-1,TGTGCCACCCGACAGGGAATTGAAGCTTTCTTT,CATRQGIEAFF
TRBV20-1,TRBD1,NA,TRBJ2-5,TGCAGTGCTAGCTTCAGGGGGCGCGGGGAGACCCAGTACTTC,CSASFRGRGETQYF
TRBV18,TRBD2,NA,TRBJ2-7,TGTGCCAGCTCACCACCTGGGAAGCGGGAAGGCGAGCAGTACTTC,CASSPPGKREGEQYF
TRBV19,TRBD1,NA,TRBJ2-7,TGTGCCAGTAGCCAACAGGGGGCTTCGTACGAGCAGTACTTC,CASSQQGASYEQYF
TRBV2,TRBD2,NA,TRBJ2-1,TGTGCCAGCAGTGAGGATGTGGTCGGGACTAGCGGACCCAATGAGCAGTTCTTC,CASSEDVVGTSGPNEQFF
TRBV5-6,NA,few,TRBJ2-7,TGTGCCAGCAGGCGTAGGAGCCCCAGCGAGCAGTACTTC,CASRRRSPSEQYF
TRBV6-1,TRBD2,NA,TRBJ2-7,TGTGCCACCGGCGGCCTAGCGGGAGGGGAGACCTACGAGCAGTACTTC,CATGGLAGGETYEQYF
TRBV27,TRBD1,many,TRBJ2-1,TGTGCCAGTTCACAGGGGGCCAACAATGAGCAGTTCTTC,CASSQGANNEQFF
TRBV7-8,TRBD2,NA,TRBJ2-1,TGTGCCAGCAGCTTAGAGCCTAGCGGGACCTACAATGAGCAGTTCTTC,CASSLEPSGTYNEQFF
TRBV30,NA,few,TRBJ1-1,TGTGCCTGGAGTGTAGACGAGCGACGGACCACTGAAGCTTTCTTT,CAWSVDERRTTEAFF
TRBV10-3,NA,many,TRBJ1-5,TGTGCCATCAGTGAGTCGGTTCAGCCCCAGCATTTT,CAISESVQPQHF
TRBV6-1,NA,few,TRBJ1-2,TGTGCCAGCAGAGACCAGGAGGGCGGCTACACCTTC,CASRDQEGGYTF
TRBV19,NA,NA,TRBJ2-1,TGTGCCAGTAGTATCCGGGGGCAGCAGTTCTTC,CASSIRGQQFF
TRBV20-1,NA,NA,TRBJ1-2,TGCAGTGCCAGGGGTCCAGGGAACTATGGCTACACCTTC,CSARGPGNYGYTF
TRBV4-1,NA,NA,TRBJ2-5,TGCGCCAGCAGCCAAGTAGGGGAAGAGAACCAGTACTTC,CASSQVGEENQYF
TRBV27,TRBD2,NA,TRBJ2-3,TGTGCCAGCAGTTTAGCGGGAGAGGAATCCCGGGGGCAGTATTTT,CASSLAGEESRGQYF
TRBV5-1,TRBD1,few,TRBJ2-5,TGCGCCAGCAGCTTGGGGACAGGGCCCCCAGAGACCCAGTACTTC,CASSLGTGPPETQYF
TRBV24-1,NA,NA,TRBJ1-1,TGTGCCACCAGTGATTCCAAAGGAGGCACTGAAGCTTTCTTT,CATSDSKGGTEAFF
TRBV10-3,NA,few,TRBJ1-1,TGTGCCACCGCCCAGGGGACTGAAGCTTTCTTT,CATAQGTEAFF
TRBV29-1,NA,NA,TRBJ1-1,TGCAGCGTTGAATCCCCGGGCCTCGGGTCTGAAGCTTTCTTT,CSVESPGLGSEAFF
TRBV11-2,TRBD1,many,TRBJ2-2,TGTGCCAGCAGCTCGATCGGGACAGAAGGATACGGGGAGCTGTTTTTT,CASSSIGTEGYGELFF
TRBV3-1,NA,many,TRBJ1-2,TGTGCCAGCAGCCAAACCCCGGGACACACCTATGGCTACACCTTC,CASSQTPGHTYGYTF
TRBV3-1,NA,few,TRBJ2-5,TGTGCCAGCAGCCAAGAAGGTCTAAAGACCCAGTACTTC,CASSQEGLKTQYF
TRBV28,TRBD1,many,TRBJ1-1,TGTGCCAGCAGTTTTAGTTTCGGGACAGGGCCGGCTTTCTTT,CASSFSFGTGPAFF
TRBV5-1,TRBD2,many,TRBJ2-1,TGCGCCAGCAGCTCAGGGAGGGATGTCAGCTCCTACAATGAGCAGTTCTTC,CASSSGRDVSSYNEQFF
TRBV2,TRBD2,NA,TRBJ2-1,TGTGCCAGCAGTAGGACTAGCGGGAAGTACAATGAGCAGTTCTTC,CASSRTSGKYNEQFF
TRBV18,NA,NA,TRBJ1-4,TGTGCCAGCGCACCACTCCAGGTCGAGCTCACTAGTGAAAAACTGTTTTTT,CASAPLQVELTSEKLFF
TRBV5-1,TRBD1,few,TRBJ2-3,TGCGCCAGCAGCTGGACAGGGATGGGGAGCACAGATACGCAGTATTTT,CASSWTGMGSTDTQYF
TRBV11-2,TRBD2,many,TRBJ2-5,TGTGCCAGCAGCTTCCGCGGGAGGGCCGGTGAGACCCAGTACTTC,CASSFRGRAGETQYF
TRBV6-2/TRBV6-3,NA,NA,TRBJ1-1,TGTGCCAGCAGTTCCCCTTGGGGTAACACTGAAGCTTTCTTT,CASSSPWGNTEAFF
TRBV5-1,NA,few,TRBJ2-2,TGCGCCAGCAGCTTGGTGAGGACGGAAGCCGGGGAGCTGTTTTTT,CASSLVRTEAGELFF
TRBV20-1,TRBD1,few,TRBJ2-7,TGCAGTGCTAAACAGGGGTCTAGGGAGCAGTACTTC,CSAKQGSREQYF
TRBV28,NA,NA,TRBJ2-7,TGTGCCAGCGGGAGTCTCTACGAGCAGTACTTC,CASGSLYEQYF